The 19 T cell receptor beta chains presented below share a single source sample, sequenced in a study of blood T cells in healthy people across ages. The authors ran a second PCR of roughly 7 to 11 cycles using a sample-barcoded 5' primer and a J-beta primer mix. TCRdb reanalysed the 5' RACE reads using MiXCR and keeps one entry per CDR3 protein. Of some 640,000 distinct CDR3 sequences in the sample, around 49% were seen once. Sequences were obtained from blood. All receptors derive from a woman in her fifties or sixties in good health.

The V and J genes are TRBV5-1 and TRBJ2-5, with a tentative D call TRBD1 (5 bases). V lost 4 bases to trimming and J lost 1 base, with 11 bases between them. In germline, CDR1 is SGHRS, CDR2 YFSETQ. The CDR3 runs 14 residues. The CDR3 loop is CASSGRTFQETQYF. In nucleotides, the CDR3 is TGCGCCAGCAGCGGCAGGACATTCCAAGAGACCCAGTACTTC.

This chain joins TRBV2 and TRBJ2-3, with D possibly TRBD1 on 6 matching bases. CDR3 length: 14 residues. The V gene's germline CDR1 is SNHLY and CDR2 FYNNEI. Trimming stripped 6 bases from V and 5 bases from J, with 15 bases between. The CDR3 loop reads CASRQGARVDTQYF. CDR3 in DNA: TGTGCCAGCAGACAGGGCGCCCGTGTAGATACGCAGTATTTT.

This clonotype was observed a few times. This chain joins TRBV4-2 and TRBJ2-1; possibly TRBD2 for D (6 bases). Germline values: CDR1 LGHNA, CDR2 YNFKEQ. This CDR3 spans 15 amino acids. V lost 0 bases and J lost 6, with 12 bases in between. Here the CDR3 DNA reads TGTGCCAGCAGCCAAGAGGGAGGAGACGCCAATGAGCAGTTCTTC. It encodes CASSQEGGDANEQFF.

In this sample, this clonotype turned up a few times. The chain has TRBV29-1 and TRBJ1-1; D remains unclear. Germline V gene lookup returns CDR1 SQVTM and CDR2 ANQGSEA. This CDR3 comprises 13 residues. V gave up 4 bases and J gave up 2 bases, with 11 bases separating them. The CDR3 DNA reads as TGCAGCGTTGCCGGGAAGCAAAACACTGAAGCTTTCTTT. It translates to CSVAGKQNTEAFF. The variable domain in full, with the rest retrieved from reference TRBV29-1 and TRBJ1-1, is SAVISQKPSRDICQRGTSLTIQCQVDSQVTMMFWYRQQPGQSLTLIATANQGSEATYESGFVIDKFPISRPNLTFSTLTVSNMSPEDSSIYLCSVAGKQNTEAFFGQGTRLTVV.

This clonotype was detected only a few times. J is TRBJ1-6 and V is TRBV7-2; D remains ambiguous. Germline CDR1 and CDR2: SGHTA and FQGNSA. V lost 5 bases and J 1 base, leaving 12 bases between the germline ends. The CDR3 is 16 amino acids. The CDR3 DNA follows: TGTGCCAGCAGCCCGAATATGGCGTCCTATAATTCACCCCTCCACTTT. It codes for CASSPNMASYNSPLHF. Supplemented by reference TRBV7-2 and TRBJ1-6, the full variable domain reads GAGVSQSPSNKVTEKGKDVELRCDPISGHTALYWYRQSLGQGLEFLIYFQGNSAPDKSGLPSDRFSAERTGGSVSTLTIQRTQQEDSAVYLCASSPNMASYNSPLHFGNGTRLTVT.

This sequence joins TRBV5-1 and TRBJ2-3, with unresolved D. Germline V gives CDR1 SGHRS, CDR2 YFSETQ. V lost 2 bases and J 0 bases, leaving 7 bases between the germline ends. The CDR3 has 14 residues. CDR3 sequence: CASSFTGSTDTQYF. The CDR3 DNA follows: TGCGCCAGCAGCTTCACGGGCAGCACAGATACGCAGTATTTT.

The CDR3 DNA reads TGTGCCAGCAGCCCGCTCATAGGACAGGGATTATACGAGCAGTACTTC. It specifies CASSPLIGQGLYEQYF. The V call is TRBV7-8, the J call TRBJ2-7; 8 nucleotides match TRBD1. The ends lost 5 bases at V and 4 bases at J; junction bases unmatched: 13. The CDR3 is 16 residues long. Germline CDR1 reads SGHVS; CDR2 reads FQNEAQ.

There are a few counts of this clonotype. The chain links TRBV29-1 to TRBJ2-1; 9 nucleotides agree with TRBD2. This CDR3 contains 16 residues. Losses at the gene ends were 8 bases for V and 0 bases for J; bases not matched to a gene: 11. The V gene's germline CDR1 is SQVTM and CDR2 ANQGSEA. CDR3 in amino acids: CSTTSTSGGSYNEQFF. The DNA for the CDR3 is TGCAGCACAACCTCGACTAGCGGAGGCTCCTACAATGAGCAGTTCTTC.

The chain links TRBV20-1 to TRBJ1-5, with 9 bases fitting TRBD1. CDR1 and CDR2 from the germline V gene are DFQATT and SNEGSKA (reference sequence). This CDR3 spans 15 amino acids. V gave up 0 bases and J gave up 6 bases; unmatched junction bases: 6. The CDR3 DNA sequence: TGCAGTGCTAGAGATACCGGGACAGGGAGTCAGCCCCAGCATTTT. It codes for CSARDTGTGSQPQHF.

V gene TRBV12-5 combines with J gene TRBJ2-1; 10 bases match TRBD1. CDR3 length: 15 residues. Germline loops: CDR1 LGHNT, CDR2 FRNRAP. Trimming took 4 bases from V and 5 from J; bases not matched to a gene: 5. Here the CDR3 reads CASGSGTGANNEQFF. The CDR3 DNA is TGTGCTAGTGGTTCGGGGACAGGGGCAAACAATGAGCAGTTCTTC.

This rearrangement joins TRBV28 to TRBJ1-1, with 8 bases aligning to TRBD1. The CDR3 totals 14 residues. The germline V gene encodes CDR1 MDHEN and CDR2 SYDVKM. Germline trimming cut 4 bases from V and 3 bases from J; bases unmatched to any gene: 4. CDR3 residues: CASSWTGTHTEAFF. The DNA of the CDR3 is TGTGCCAGCAGTTGGACAGGGACGCACACTGAAGCTTTCTTT.

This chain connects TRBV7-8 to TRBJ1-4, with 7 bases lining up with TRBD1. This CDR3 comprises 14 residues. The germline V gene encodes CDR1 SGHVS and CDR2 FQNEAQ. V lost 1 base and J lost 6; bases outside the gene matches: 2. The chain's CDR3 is CASSLGGGYEKLFF. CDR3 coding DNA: TGTGCCAGCAGCTTAGGAGGGGGCTATGAAAAACTGTTTTTT.

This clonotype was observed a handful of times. The CDR3: CASSLLQEPGANVLTF. In DNA, the CDR3 is TGTGCCAGCAGCTTACTACAGGAACCCGGGGCCAACGTCCTGACTTTC. The chain links TRBV7-2 to TRBJ2-6; D perhaps matches TRBD1 (5 bases). This CDR3 comprises 16 residues. The V end lost 2 bases, the J end lost 4 bases, and 12 bases lay between the germline ends. Germline V gene sequence: CDR1 SGHTA, CDR2 FQGNSA.

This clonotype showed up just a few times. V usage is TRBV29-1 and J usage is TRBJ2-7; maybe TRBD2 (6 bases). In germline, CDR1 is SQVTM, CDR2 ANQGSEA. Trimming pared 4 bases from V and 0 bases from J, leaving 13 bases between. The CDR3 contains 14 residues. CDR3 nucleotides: TGCAGCGTTGGACATAGCGGAAGCTCCTACGAGCAGTACTTC. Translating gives CSVGHSGSSYEQYF.

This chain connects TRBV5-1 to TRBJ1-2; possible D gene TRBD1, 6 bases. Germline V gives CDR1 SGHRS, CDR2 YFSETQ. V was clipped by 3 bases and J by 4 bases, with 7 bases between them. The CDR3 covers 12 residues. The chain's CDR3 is CASSWDTYGYTF. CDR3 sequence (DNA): TGCGCCAGCAGCTGGGACACCTATGGCTACACCTTC.

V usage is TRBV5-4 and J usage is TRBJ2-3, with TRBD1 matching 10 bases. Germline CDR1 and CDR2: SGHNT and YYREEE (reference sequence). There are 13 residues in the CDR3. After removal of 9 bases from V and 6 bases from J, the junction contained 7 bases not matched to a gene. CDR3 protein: CATTRDRGDTQYF. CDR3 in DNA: TGTGCCACAACCCGGGACAGGGGTGATACGCAGTATTTT.

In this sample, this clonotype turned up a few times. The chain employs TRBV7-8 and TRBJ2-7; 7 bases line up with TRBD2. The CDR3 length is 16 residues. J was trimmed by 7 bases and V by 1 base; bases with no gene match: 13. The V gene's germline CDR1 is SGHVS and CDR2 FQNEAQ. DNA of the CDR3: TGTGCCAGCAGCTTAGTCCTAGGCTGGGGGGGTTCGGAGCAGTACTTC. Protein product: CASSLVLGWGGSEQYF.

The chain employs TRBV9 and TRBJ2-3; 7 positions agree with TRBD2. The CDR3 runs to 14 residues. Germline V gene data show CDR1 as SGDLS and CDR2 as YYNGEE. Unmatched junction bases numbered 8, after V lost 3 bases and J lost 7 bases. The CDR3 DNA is TGTGCCAGCAGCGCACAATCTAGCGGACATACGCAGTATTTT. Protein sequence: CASSAQSSGHTQYF.

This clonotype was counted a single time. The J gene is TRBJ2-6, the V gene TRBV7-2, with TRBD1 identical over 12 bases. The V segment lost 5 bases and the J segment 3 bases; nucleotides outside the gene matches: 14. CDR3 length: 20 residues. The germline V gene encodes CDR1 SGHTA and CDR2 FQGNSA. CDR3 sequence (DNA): TGTGCCAGCAGCACCCCGAAGGGACAGGGGGCAGATAGTGGGGCCAACGTCCTGACTTTC. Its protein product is CASSTPKGQGADSGANVLTF.